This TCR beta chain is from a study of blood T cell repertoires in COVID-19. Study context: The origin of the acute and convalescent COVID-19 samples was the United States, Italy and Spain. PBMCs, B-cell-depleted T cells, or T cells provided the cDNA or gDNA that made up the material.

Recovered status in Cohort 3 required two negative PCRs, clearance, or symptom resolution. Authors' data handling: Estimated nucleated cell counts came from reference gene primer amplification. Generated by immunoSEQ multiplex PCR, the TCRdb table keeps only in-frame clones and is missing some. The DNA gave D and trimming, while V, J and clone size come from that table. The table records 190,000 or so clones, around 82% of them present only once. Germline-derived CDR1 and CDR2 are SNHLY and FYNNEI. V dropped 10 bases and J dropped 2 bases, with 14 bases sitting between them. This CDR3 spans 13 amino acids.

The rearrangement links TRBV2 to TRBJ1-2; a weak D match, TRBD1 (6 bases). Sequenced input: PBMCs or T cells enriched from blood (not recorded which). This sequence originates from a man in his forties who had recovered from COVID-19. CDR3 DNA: TGTGCCACTTCCACGGACAGCAACTATGGCTACACCTTC. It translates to CATSTDSNYGYTF.